This entry lists 14 T cell receptor beta chains sequenced from one sample in a study of CD8 T cells in ankylosing spondylitis. Whole-study results and caveats: Seemingly distinctive of ankylosing spondylitis blood was a TCR beta motif formed by eight highly homologous variants.

Each CDR3 protein gets one entry after TCRdb re-called the 5' RACE reads with MiXCR. The sample holds about 390,000 distinct CDR3 sequences, 20% to 25% seen once. These receptors have no identified antigens. The sample consisted of blood, either unsorted or a sorted T cell fraction (not recorded which). Receptors were obtained from a male donor with ankylosing spondylitis.

V is TRBV28 and J is TRBJ2-5; a weak D match, TRBD1 (5 bases). Germline V CDR1 and CDR2: MDHEN, SYDVKM. Trimming stripped 4 bases from V and 5 bases from J, with 17 bases between. The CDR3 length is 15 residues. CDR3 coding DNA: TGTGCCAGCAGTTCCCCAGGCAGGGCCGGGGAGACCCAGTACTTC. Its translation is CASSSPGRAGETQYF.

This chain links TRBV6-1 with TRBJ1-1; weak D call: TRBD1 (5 bases). The CDR3 spans 14 residues. CDR1 and CDR2 (germline): MNHNS, SASEGT. With 6 bases removed from V and 1 base from J, the gap between germline ends came to 12 bases. The DNA for the CDR3 is TGTGCCAGCAGGGCACCGGGGGAGAACACTGAAGCTTTCTTT. The encoded protein is CASRAPGENTEAFF.

This clonotype has a handful of counts. J is TRBJ1-3 and V is TRBV18; D gene uncertain. The CDR3 covers 15 residues. V lost 3 bases and J 0 bases, leaving 9 bases between the germline ends. CDR1 and CDR2 from the germline V gene are KGHSH and LQKENI. CDR3 amino acids: CASSPPPSSGNTIYF. The DNA for the CDR3 is TGTGCCAGCTCACCCCCTCCCAGCTCTGGAAACACCATATATTTT. Together with reference TRBV18 and TRBJ1-3, the CDR3 gives the full variable domain: NAGVMQNPRHLVRRRGQEARLRCSPMKGHSHVYWYRQLPEEGLKFMVYLQKENIIDESGMPKERFSAEFPKEGPSILRIQQVVRGDSAAYFCASSPPPSSGNTIYFGEGSWLTVV.

The rearrangement joins TRBV25-1 to TRBJ1-1, with D possibly being TRBD1 (5 bases). The CDR3 loop spans 17 amino acids. The V and J ends lost 7 bases and 0 bases respectively, with 21 bases between them. Germline V lookup: CDR1 MGHDK, CDR2 SYGVNS. The CDR3 DNA is TGTGCCAGCACCGATAGCCGCCGACAGACATTGAACACTGAAGCTTTCTTT. Encoded protein: CASTDSRRQTLNTEAFF.

This clonotype was detected a few times. The V call is TRBV7-2, the J call TRBJ2-5, with TRBD1 as a possible D gene (6 bases). This CDR3 contains 15 residues. Per germline, CDR1 SGHTA and CDR2 FQGNSA. V dropped 4 bases and J dropped 3 bases, with 15 bases sitting between them. This CDR3 is CASSSLTGGKETQYF. CDR3 coding DNA: TGTGCCAGCAGCTCGCTGACAGGTGGGAAAGAGACCCAGTACTTC.

In this sample, this clonotype turned up a few times. The genes are TRBV28 and TRBJ1-2; 9 nucleotides agree with TRBD1. Germline lookup yields CDR1 MDHEN and CDR2 SYDVKM. The CDR3 extends over 17 amino acids. Trimming at V came to 5 bases and at J to 7 bases, leaving 17 bases not matched to a gene. The CDR3 loop is CASSPGSGQGSFGGYTF. For the CDR3, the DNA is TGTGCCAGCAGTCCCGGGTCGGGACAGGGCAGTTTCGGTGGCTACACCTTC.

This clonotype has a handful of counts. This sequence joins TRBV7-2 and TRBJ2-1, with 7 bases matching TRBD2. Germline V CDR1 and CDR2: SGHTA, FQGNSA. The CDR3 has 17 amino acids. V lost 5 bases to trimming and J lost 1 base; unmatched junction nucleotides: 11. The CDR3 sequence: CASSPEGLVWSYNEQFF. For the CDR3, the DNA is TGTGCCAGCAGCCCTGAAGGACTAGTCTGGTCCTACAATGAGCAGTTCTTC.

The chain uses TRBV7-2 and TRBJ2-3; 10 bases line up with TRBD2. This CDR3 comprises 16 residues. In germline, CDR1 is SGHTA, CDR2 FQGNSA. V was pared by 3 bases and J by 3 bases, with 6 bases of the junction left unmatched. CDR3 protein: CASSLPSGSGTDTQYF. The CDR3 DNA follows: TGTGCCAGCAGCTTGCCTAGCGGGAGTGGTACAGATACGCAGTATTTT.

The chain is built from TRBV5-8 and TRBJ2-1, with a possible D match to TRBD1 (6 bases). CDR1 SGHTS and CDR2 YDEGEE come from the germline V gene. V lost 0 bases and J 7 bases, leaving 14 bases between the germline ends. This CDR3 is built from 15 residues. In nucleotides, the CDR3 is TGTGCCAGCAGCTTGGTGGGGGTGACAGGTAATGAGCAGTTCTTC. Amino acid sequence: CASSLVGVTGNEQFF.

This clonotype was recorded a few times. The V and J genes are TRBV9 and TRBJ2-2, with D possibly being TRBD1 (5 bases). Germline assignment: CDR1 SGDLS and CDR2 YYNGEE. Between the trimmed V and J ends, which lost 2 bases and 6 bases, there was a span of 11 bases. The CDR3 covers 14 residues. The CDR3 sequence is CASSVQGAAGELFF. The CDR3 DNA sequence: TGTGCCAGCAGCGTGCAGGGTGCAGCCGGGGAGCTGTTTTTT. The full variable domain, in which reference TRBV9 and TRBJ2-2 provide the parts outside the CDR3, is DSGVTQTPKHLITATGQRVTLRCSPRSGDLSVYWYQQSLDQGLQFLIQYYNGEERAKGNILERFSAQQFPDLHSELNLSSLELGDSALYFCASSVQGAAGELFFGEGSRLTVL.

V usage is TRBV29-1 and J usage is TRBJ1-1; no clear D. The CDR3 loop spans 14 amino acids. Per germline, CDR1 SQVTM and CDR2 ANQGSEA. Deletions cut 7 bases from V and 0 bases from J, with 15 bases between. The CDR3 loop reads CSGARARMNTEAFF. DNA of the CDR3: TGCAGCGGCGCACGGGCTCGAATGAACACTGAAGCTTTCTTT.

The table lists this clonotype with a few counts. CDR3 in DNA: TGCAGTGCTAGTTGGGACAGGGTAGGAAATGAGCAGTTCTTC. As protein: CSASWDRVGNEQFF. V gene TRBV20-1 combines with J gene TRBJ2-1; TRBD1 aligns across 9 bases. This CDR3 region has 14 residues. Losses at the gene ends were 3 bases for V and 7 bases for J; bases not matched to a gene: 7. Germline V gene data show CDR1 as DFQATT and CDR2 as SNEGSKA (reference sequence).

This clonotype appeared a few times. The chain couples TRBV11-2 to TRBJ2-1; 12 nucleotides align to TRBD2. This CDR3 is built from 15 residues. V gave up 5 bases and J gave up 8 bases; unmatched junction bases: 7. The germline gives CDR1 SGHAT, CDR2 FQNNGV. The CDR3 DNA reads TGTGCCAGCAGCACCACTAGCGGGAGGCTCCATGAGCAGTTCTTC. Protein: CASSTTSGRLHEQFF.

This clonotype was seen only a few times. The CDR3 sequence: CASSLHRAGGELFF. In DNA, the CDR3 is TGTGCCAGCAGTCTCCATAGGGCGGGCGGGGAGCTGTTTTTT. This sequence joins TRBV2 and TRBJ2-2, with D possibly being TRBD2 (5 bases). Trimming shortened V by 5 bases and J by 7 bases, and 14 bases separated the two germline ends. The CDR3 spans 14 residues. Germline V gene lookup returns CDR1 SNHLY and CDR2 FYNNEI. Full variable domain (rest looked up from reference TRBV2 and TRBJ2-2): EPEVTQTPSHQVTQMGQEVILRCVPISNHLYFYWYRQILGQKVEFLVSFYNNEISEKSEIFDDQFSVERPDGSNFTLKIRSTKLEDSAMYFCASSLHRAGGELFFGEGSRLTVL.